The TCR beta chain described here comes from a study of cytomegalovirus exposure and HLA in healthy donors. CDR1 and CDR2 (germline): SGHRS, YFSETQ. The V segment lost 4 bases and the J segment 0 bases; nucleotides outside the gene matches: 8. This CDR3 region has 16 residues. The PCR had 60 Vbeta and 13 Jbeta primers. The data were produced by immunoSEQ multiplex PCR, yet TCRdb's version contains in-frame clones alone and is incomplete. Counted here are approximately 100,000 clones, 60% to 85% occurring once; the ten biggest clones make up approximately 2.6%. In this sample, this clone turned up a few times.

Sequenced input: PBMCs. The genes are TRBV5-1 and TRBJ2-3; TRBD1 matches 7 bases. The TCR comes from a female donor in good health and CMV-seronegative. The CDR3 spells CASSLGTATSTDTQYF. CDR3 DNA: TGCGCCAGCAGCCTAGGGACAGCTACTAGCACAGATACGCAGTATTTT.